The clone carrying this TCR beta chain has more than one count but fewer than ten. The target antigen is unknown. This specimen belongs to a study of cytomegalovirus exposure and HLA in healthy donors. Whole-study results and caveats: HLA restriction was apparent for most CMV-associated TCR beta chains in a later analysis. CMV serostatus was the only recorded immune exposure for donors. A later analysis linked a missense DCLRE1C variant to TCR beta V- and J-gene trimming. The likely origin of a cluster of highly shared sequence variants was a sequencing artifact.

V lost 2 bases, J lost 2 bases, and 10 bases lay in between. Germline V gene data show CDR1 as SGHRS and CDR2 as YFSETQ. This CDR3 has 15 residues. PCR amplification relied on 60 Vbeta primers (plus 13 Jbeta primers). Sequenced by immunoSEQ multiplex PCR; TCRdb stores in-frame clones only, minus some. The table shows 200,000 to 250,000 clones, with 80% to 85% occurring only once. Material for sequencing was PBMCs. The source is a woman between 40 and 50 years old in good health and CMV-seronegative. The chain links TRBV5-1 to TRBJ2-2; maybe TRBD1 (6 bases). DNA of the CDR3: TGCGCCAGCAGCTTCTGGGACACCAACACCGGGGAGCTGTTTTTT. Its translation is CASSFWDTNTGELFF.